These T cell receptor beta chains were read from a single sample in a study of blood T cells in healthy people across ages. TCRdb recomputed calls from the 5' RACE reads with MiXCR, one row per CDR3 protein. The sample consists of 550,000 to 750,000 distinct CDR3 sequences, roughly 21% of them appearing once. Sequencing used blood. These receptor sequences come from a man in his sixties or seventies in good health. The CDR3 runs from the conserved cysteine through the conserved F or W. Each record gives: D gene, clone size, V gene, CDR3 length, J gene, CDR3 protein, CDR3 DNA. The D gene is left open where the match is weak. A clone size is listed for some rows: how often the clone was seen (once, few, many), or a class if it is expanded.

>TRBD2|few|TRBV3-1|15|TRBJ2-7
CASSPTSGSLTEQYF
TGTGCCAGCAGCCCAACCAGCGGGAGTCTGACCGAGCAGTACTTC
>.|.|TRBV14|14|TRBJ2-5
CASSQFGPQETQYF
TGTGCCAGCAGCCAGTTCGGCCCCCAAGAGACCCAGTACTTC
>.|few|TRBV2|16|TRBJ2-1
CASSDTGPSSYNEQFF
TGTGCCAGCAGTGATACGGGGCCAAGCTCCTACAATGAGCAGTTCTTC
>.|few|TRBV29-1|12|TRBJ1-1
CSVESKGPRAFF
TGCAGCGTTGAATCTAAAGGGCCGAGAGCTTTCTTT
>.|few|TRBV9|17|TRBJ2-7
CASSLSPETSTSHEQYF
TGTGCCAGCAGCCTGAGTCCCGAGACGTCTACCTCCCACGAGCAGTACTTC
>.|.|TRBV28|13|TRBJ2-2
CASSATGTGELFF
TGTGCCAGCAGTGCCACAGGGACCGGGGAGCTGTTTTTT
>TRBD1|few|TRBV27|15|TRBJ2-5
CASSLQTGGWETQYF
TGTGCCAGCAGTTTACAGACAGGGGGTTGGGAGACCCAGTACTTC
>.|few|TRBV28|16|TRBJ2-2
CASSLMGQGNTGELFF
TGTGCCAGCAGTTTGATGGGGCAGGGAAACACCGGGGAGCTGTTTTTT
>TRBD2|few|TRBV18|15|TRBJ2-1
CASSPLSGSYNEQFF
TGTGCCAGCTCACCACTTAGCGGGAGTTACAATGAGCAGTTCTTC
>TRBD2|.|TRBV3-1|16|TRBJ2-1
CASSQDSGRAYNEQFF
TGTGCCAGCAGCCAAGATAGCGGGAGGGCCTACAATGAGCAGTTCTTC
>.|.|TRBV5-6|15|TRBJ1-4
CASSLRSTSNEKLFF
TGTGCCAGCAGCTTGCGAAGTACCTCGAATGAAAAACTGTTTTTT
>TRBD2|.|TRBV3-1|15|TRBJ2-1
CASSKTSGRGNEQFF
TGTGCCAGCAGCAAAACTAGCGGGAGGGGAAATGAGCAGTTCTTC
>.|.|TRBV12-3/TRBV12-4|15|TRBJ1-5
CASRGGQGSNQPQHF
TGTGCCAGCAGGGGGGGGCAGGGCAGCAATCAGCCCCAGCATTTT
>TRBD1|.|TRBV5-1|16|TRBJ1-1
CASSRETDRANTEAFF
TGCGCCAGCAGTCGCGAAACGGACAGGGCTAACACTGAAGCTTTCTTT
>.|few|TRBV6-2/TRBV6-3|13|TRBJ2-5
CASRPDSQETQYF
TGTGCCAGCCGACCGGACAGCCAAGAGACCCAGTACTTC
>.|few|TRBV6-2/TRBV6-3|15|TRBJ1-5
CASSLLGGGGQPQHF
TGTGCCAGCAGTCTTCTCGGTGGAGGAGGTCAGCCCCAGCATTTT
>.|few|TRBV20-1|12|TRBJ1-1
CSAREGQREAFF
TGCAGTGCTAGAGAAGGACAGAGAGAAGCTTTCTTT
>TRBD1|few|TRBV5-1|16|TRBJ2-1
CASSAGQGEVHNEQFF
TGCGCCAGCAGCGCGGGACAGGGTGAGGTACACAATGAGCAGTTCTTC
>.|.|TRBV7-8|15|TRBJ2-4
CASSLRHGAKNIQYF
TGTGCCAGCAGCTTACGGCACGGGGCCAAAAACATTCAGTACTTC
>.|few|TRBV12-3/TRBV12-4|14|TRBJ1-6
CASSRTTANSPLHF
TGTGCCAGCAGCCGAACGACAGCTAATTCACCCCTCCACTTT
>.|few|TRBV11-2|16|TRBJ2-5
CASSLDLATLQETQYF
TGTGCCAGCAGCTTAGACCTAGCGACACTCCAAGAGACCCAGTACTTC
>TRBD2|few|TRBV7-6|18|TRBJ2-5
CASSLLASGRVGGETQYF
TGTGCCAGCAGCTTACTGGCTAGCGGGAGGGTCGGGGGAGAGACCCAGTACTTC
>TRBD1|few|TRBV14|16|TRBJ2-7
CASSLTVGQYPYEQYF
TGTGCCAGCAGCTTAACGGTGGGACAGTACCCCTACGAGCAGTACTTC
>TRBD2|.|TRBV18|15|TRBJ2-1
CASSPPTSGDNEQFF
TGTGCCAGCTCACCACCGACTAGCGGGGACAATGAGCAGTTCTTC
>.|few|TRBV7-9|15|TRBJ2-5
CASSLAETRRETQYF
TGTGCCAGCAGCTTAGCCGAGACTAGAAGGGAGACCCAGTACTTC
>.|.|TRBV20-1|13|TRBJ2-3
CSAEAFSTDTQYF
TGCAGTGCCGAGGCTTTCTCCACAGATACGCAGTATTTT
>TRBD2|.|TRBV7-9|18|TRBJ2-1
CASTVALASMSSYNEHFF
TGTGCCAGCACAGTTGCACTAGCGTCAATGAGCTCCTACAATGAGCACTTCTTC
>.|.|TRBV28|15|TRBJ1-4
CASSSGQMDGEKLFF
TGTGCCAGCAGTTCCGGACAGATGGATGGTGAAAAACTGTTTTTT
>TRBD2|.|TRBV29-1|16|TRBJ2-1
CSVEHGAGDSYNEQFF
TGCAGCGTTGAACATGGGGCGGGGGATTCCTACAATGAGCAGTTCTTC
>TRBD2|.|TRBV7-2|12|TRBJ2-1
CASSSAGGPQFF
TGTGCCAGCAGCTCCGCGGGAGGGCCCCAGTTCTTC
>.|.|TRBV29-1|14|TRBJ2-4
CSVEEASRRGWLYF
TGCAGCGTTGAAGAGGCTAGCCGGCGTGGATGGTTGTACTTC
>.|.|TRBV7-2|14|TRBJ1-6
CASSFTPSNSPLHF
TGTGCCAGCAGCTTTACACCTAGTAATTCACCCCTCCACTTT
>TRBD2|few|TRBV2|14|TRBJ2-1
CASLRERGYNEQFF
TGTGCCAGCTTGCGGGAGCGGGGATACAATGAGCAGTTCTTC
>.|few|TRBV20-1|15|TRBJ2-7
CSARTAGGSSYEQYF
TGCAGTGCGAGAACGGCAGGGGGGAGCTCCTACGAGCAGTACTTC
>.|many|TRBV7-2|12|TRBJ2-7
CASSPGTFEQYF
TGTGCCAGCAGCCCCGGGACATTCGAGCAGTACTTC
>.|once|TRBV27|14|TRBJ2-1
CASRPILQVHEQFF
TGTGCCAGCAGACCCATCTTACAAGTCCATGAGCAGTTCTTC
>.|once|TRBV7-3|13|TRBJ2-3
CASSLKPTDTQYF
TGTGCCAGCAGCTTAAAACCGACAGATACGCAGTATTTT
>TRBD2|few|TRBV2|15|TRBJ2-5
CASSARTSSQETQYF
TGTGCCAGCAGCGCCCGGACTAGCAGTCAAGAGACCCAGTACTTC
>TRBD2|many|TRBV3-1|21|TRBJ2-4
CASSQDAGLAGVKLAKNIQYF
TGTGCCAGCAGCCAAGATGCGGGACTAGCGGGAGTAAAACTAGCCAAAAACATTCAGTACTTC
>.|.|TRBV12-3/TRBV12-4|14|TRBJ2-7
CASSFSFIRSGQNF
TGTGCCAGCAGTTTTTCTTTCATCCGGTCGGGGCAGAACTTC
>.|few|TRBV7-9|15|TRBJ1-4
CASSRPGRGNEKLFF
TGTGCCAGCAGCCGACCAGGGCGGGGTAATGAAAAACTGTTTTTT
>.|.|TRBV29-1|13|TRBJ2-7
CSVGLARVGEQYF
TGCAGCGTTGGTTTGGCCAGGGTCGGCGAGCAGTACTTC
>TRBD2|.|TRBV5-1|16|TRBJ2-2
CASSSPMTSGNGELFF
TGCGCCAGCAGCTCACCAATGACTAGCGGGAACGGGGAGCTGTTTTTT
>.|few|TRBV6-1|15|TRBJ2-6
CASSAMHSGANVLTF
TGTGCCAGCAGTGCAATGCACTCTGGGGCCAACGTCCTGACTTTC
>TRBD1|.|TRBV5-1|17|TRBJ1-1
CASSVRQGRPMNTEAFF
TGCGCCAGCAGCGTCCGACAGGGGAGGCCAATGAACACTGAAGCTTTCTTT